The 14 T cell receptor beta chains below come from one sample, sequenced in a study of beta chain features in type 1 diabetes. Expressed TCRB transcripts were sequenced because the isolated RNA had all been reverse transcribed beforehand. Clones were sequenced by immunoSEQ multiplex PCR, and TCRdb holds only the in-frame ones, with some missing. The sample lists approximately 23,000 clones, about 72% occurring once. The sequenced sample consisted of Tregs from blood. The receptors come from a middle-aged woman in good health.

This clone was counted once. V usage is TRBV7-2 and J usage is TRBJ2-6, with a possible D match to TRBD2 (5 bases). The CDR3 sequence is 14 residues long. V lost 3 bases and J lost 2, with 5 bases in between. Germline V gene lookup returns CDR1 SGHTA and CDR2 FQGNSA. CDR3 loop: CASSLGAGANVLTF. The CDR3 DNA reads as TGTGCCAGCAGCTTGGGAGCTGGGGCCAACGTCCTGACTTTC.

The chain uses TRBV7-2 and TRBJ2-3; D is ambiguous. From germline, CDR1 is SGHTA and CDR2 FQGNSA. The CDR3 length is 12 residues. Trimming shortened V by 5 bases and J by 2 bases, and 5 bases separated the two germline ends. This CDR3 is CASSINTDTQYF. DNA of the CDR3: TGTGCCAGCAGCATAAACACAGATACGCAGTATTTT.

This clone was picked up a small number of times. This chain uses TRBV11-2 with TRBJ1-2; no firm D call. The CDR3 spans 12 residues. Trimming stripped 1 base from V and 4 bases from J, with 4 bases between. Germline V gene lookup returns CDR1 SGHAT and CDR2 FQNNGV. The CDR3 sequence: CASSLVSYGYTF. The CDR3 coding sequence is TGTGCCAGCAGCTTAGTGAGCTATGGCTACACCTTC.

V usage is TRBV28 and J usage is TRBJ2-5; perhaps TRBD1 as D (6 bases). This CDR3 is 14 amino acids long. The germline V gene encodes CDR1 MDHEN and CDR2 SYDVKM. V gave up 2 bases and J gave up 6 bases, with 13 bases separating them. The CDR3: CASSLRGGRKTQYF. In DNA, the CDR3 is TGTGCCAGCAGTTTACGTGGGGGCCGAAAGACCCAGTACTTC.

This chain connects TRBV19 to TRBJ2-5, with a possible D match to TRBD2 (5 bases). The assigned J gene may be wrong: the sequence end matches TRBJ2-7 better. This CDR3 region has 15 residues. Germline CDR1 reads LNHDA; CDR2 reads SQIVND (reference sequence). The CDR3: CASSLGVGRHYEQYF. CDR3 DNA: TGTGCCAGTAGTCTCGGGGTCGGCAGGCACTACGAGCAGTACTTC.

The chain joins TRBV5-4 to TRBJ1-2; TRBD1 matches at 7 bases. Unmatched junction bases numbered 6, after V lost 0 bases and J lost 4 bases. This CDR3 comprises 15 residues. The germline V gene encodes CDR1 SGHNT and CDR2 YYREEE (reference sequence). The CDR3 loop reads CASSLVVAGGYGYTF. The DNA for the CDR3 is TGTGCCAGCAGCTTGGTTGTGGCAGGGGGCTATGGCTACACCTTC.

The chain links TRBV27 to TRBJ2-1; TRBD2 aligns across 11 bases. The CDR3 totals 16 residues. Germline V gives CDR1 MNHEY, CDR2 SMNVEV (reference sequence). The V gene end was trimmed by 6 bases and the J gene end by 2 bases; junction bases not matched to a gene: 6. The CDR3 is CASRGVAGGAYNEQFF. The CDR3 DNA follows: TGTGCCAGCAGAGGCGTAGCGGGGGGGGCCTACAATGAGCAGTTCTTC.

This clone turned up a few times. The chain has TRBV18 and TRBJ2-5, with no clear D. The V end was cut by 2 bases, the J end by 5 bases, with 9 bases between. This CDR3 contains 13 residues. Germline V CDR1 and CDR2: KGHSH, LQKENI. CDR3 DNA sequence: TGTGCCAGCTCACCAAAGCAGCGTGAGACCCAGTACTTC. Translated: CASSPKQRETQYF. The variable domain in full, with the rest retrieved from reference TRBV18 and TRBJ2-5, is NAGVMQNPRHLVRRRGQEARLRCSPMKGHSHVYWYRQLPEEGLKFMVYLQKENIIDESGMPKERFSAEFPKEGPSILRIQQVVRGDSAAYFCASSPKQRETQYFGPGTRLLVL.

This clone was seen a few times. The J gene is TRBJ2-3, the V gene TRBV7-9; D is perhaps TRBD1 (7 bases). This CDR3 is built from 13 residues. From germline, CDR1 is SEHNR and CDR2 FQNEAQ (reference sequence). The V end was cut by 11 bases, the J end by 2 bases, with 14 bases between. CDR3 coding DNA: TGTGCCGCCCTCAGGGGGGTCACAGATACGCAGTATTTT. Amino acids: CAALRGVTDTQYF.

The chain couples TRBV7-2 to TRBJ2-7, with TRBD2 matching 15 bases. CDR3 size: 17 residues. Germline V lookup: CDR1 SGHTA, CDR2 FQGNSA. J lost 3 bases, V lost 1 base, and 4 bases had no gene match. CDR3 nucleotides: TGTGCCAGCAGCTTAGGGGGACTAGCGGGGGGCCTCTACGAGCAGTACTTC. Encoded protein: CASSLGGLAGGLYEQYF.

This clone was seen a few times. J is TRBJ2-3 and V is TRBV7-9, with 8 bases identical to TRBD2. Germline trimming cut 2 bases from V and 3 bases from J; bases unmatched to any gene: 10. The length of the CDR3 is 17 residues. Per the germline V gene, CDR1 is SEHNR and CDR2 is FQNEAQ (reference sequence). The CDR3 DNA is TGTGCCAGCAGCTTACGGGAGGTCGGGGGGGCAACAGATACGCAGTATTTT. Translating gives CASSLREVGGATDTQYF. Full variable domain (rest looked up from reference TRBV7-9 and TRBJ2-3): DTGVSQNPRHKITKRGQNVTFRCDPISEHNRLYWYRQTLGQGPEFLTYFQNEAQLEKSRLLSDRFSAERPKGSFSTLEIQRTEQGDSAMYLCASSLREVGGATDTQYFGPGTRLTVL.

The chain recombines TRBV6-1 with TRBJ2-1, with D uncertain. Germline values: CDR1 MNHNS, CDR2 SASEGT. The V gene lost 2 bases and the J gene lost 3 bases, with 8 bases spanning the gap. The CDR3 is 14 amino acids. CDR3 DNA: TGTGCCAGCAGTGAACCGGTGTTCTACAATGAGCAGTTCTTC. The encoded protein is CASSEPVFYNEQFF.

The rearrangement links TRBV5-1 to TRBJ1-2; D is unclear. The CDR3 spans 14 residues. V dropped 4 bases and J dropped 3 bases, with 13 bases sitting between them. Germline CDR1 and CDR2: SGHRS and YFSETQ. The chain's CDR3 is CASSADDWDYGYTF. In DNA, the CDR3 is TGCGCCAGCAGCGCAGATGACTGGGACTATGGCTACACCTTC.

The V gene is TRBV27, the J gene TRBJ2-5, with 9 bases matching TRBD2. Germline trimming cut 5 bases from V and 4 bases from J; bases unmatched to any gene: 5. The germline CDR1 and CDR2 sequences are MNHEY and SMNVEV (reference sequence). The CDR3 spans 14 residues. CDR3 coding DNA: TGTGCCAGCAGTGGGCGGGGGGGCGGAGAGACCCAGTACTTC. This gives the protein CASSGRGGGETQYF.